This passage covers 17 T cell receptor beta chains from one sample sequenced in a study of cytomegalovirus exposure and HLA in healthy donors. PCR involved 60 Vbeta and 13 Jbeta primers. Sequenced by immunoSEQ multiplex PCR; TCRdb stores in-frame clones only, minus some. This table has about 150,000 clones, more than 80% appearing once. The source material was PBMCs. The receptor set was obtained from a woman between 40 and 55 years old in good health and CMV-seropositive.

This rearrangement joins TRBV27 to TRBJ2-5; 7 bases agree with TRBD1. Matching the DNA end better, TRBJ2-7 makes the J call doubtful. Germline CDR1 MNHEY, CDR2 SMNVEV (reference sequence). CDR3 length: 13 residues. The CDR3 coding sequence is TGTGCCACCGTCGACAGGGACTCCTACGAGCAGTACTTC. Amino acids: CATVDRDSYEQYF.

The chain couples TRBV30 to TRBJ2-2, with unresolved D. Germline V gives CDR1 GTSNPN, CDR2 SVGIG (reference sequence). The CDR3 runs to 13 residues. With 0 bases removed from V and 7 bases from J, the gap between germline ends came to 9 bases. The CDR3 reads CAWSVVVNGELFF. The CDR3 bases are TGTGCCTGGAGTGTAGTAGTCAACGGGGAGCTGTTTTTT.

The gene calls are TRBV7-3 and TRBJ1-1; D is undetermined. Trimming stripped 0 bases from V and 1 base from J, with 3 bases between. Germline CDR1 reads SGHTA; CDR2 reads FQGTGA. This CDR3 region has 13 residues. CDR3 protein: CASSLTWNTEAFF. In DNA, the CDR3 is TGTGCCAGCAGCTTAACCTGGAACACTGAAGCTTTCTTT. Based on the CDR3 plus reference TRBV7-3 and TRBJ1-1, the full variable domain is GAGVSQTPSNKVTEKGKYVELRCDPISGHTALYWYRQSLGQGPEFLIYFQGTGAADDSGLPNDRFFAVRPEGSVSTLKIQRTERGDSAVYLCASSLTWNTEAFFGQGTRLTVV.

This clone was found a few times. The CDR3 region is CASRTSYEQYF. The CDR3 DNA follows: TGTGCCAGCAGGACTTCATACGAGCAGTACTTC. The chain employs TRBV6-1 and TRBJ2-7; unclear D gene. V was pared by 6 bases and J by 4 bases, with 7 bases between. Germline V lookup: CDR1 MNHNS, CDR2 SASEGT. This CDR3 has 11 residues.

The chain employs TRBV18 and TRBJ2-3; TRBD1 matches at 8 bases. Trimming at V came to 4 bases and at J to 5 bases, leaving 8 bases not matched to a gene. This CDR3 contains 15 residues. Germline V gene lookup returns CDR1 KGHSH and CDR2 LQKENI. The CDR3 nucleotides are TGTGCCAGCTCACACACGACAGGGGTGGGAGATACGCAGTATTTT. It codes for CASSHTTGVGDTQYF.

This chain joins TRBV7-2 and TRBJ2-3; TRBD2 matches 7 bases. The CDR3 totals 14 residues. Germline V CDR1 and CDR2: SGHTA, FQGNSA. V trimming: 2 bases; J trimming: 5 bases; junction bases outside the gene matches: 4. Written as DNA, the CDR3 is TGTGCCAGCAGCTTAATTGGGGAGGGAGATACGCAGTATTTT. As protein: CASSLIGEGDTQYF.

CDR3 loop: CASSLLRDRGQPQHF. In DNA form, the CDR3 reads TGTGCCAGCAGTTTACTCCGGGACAGGGGTCAGCCCCAGCATTTT. This rearrangement joins TRBV28 to TRBJ1-5, with 10 bases that match TRBD1. This CDR3 contains 15 residues. V was pared by 2 bases and J by 6 bases, with 4 bases of the junction left unmatched. Germline loops: CDR1 MDHEN, CDR2 SYDVKM. Full variable domain (remainder filled in from reference TRBV28 and TRBJ1-5): DVKVTQSSRYLVKRTGEKVFLECVQDMDHENMFWYRQDPGLGLRLIYFSYDVKMKEKGDIPEGYSVSREKKERFSLILESASTNQTSMYLCASSLLRDRGQPQHFGDGTRLSIL.

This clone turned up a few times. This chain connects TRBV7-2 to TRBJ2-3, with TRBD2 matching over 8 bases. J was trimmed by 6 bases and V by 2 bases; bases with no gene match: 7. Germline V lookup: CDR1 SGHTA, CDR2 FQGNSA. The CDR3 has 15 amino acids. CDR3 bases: TGTGCCAGCAGCTTATCTAGCGGGCCCGGGGATACGCAGTATTTT. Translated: CASSLSSGPGDTQYF.

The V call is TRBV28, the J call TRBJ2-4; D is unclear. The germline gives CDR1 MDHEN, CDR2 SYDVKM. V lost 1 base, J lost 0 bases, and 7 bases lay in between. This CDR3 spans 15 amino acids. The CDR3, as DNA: TGTGCCAGCAGTTTATTGACATCAGCCAAAAACATTCAGTACTTC. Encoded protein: CASSLLTSAKNIQYF.

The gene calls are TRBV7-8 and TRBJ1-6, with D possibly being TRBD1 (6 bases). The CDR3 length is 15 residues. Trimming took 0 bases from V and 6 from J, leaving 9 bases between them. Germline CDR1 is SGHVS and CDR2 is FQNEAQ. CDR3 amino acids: CASSLARRGNSPLHF. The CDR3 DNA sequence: TGTGCCAGCAGCTTAGCGCGCAGGGGTAATTCACCCCTCCACTTT.

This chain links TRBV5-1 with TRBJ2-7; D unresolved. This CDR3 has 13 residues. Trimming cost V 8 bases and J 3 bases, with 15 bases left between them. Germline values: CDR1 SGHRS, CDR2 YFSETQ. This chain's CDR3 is CARTATRNYEQYF. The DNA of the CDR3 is TGCGCCAGAACGGCGACACGTAACTACGAGCAGTACTTC.

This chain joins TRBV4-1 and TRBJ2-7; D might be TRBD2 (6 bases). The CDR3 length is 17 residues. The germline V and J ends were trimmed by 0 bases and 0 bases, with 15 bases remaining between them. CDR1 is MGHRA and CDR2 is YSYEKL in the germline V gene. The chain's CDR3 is CASSQDIGGVASYEQYF. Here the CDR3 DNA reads TGCGCCAGCAGCCAAGATATAGGAGGGGTGGCCTCCTACGAGCAGTACTTC.

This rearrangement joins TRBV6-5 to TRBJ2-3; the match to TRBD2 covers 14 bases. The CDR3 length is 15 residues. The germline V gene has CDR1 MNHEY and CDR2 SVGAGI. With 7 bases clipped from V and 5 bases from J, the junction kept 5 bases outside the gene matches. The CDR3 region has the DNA TGTGCCAGCAAGGGACTAGCGGGGGCCTTAGATACGCAGTATTTT. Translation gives CASKGLAGALDTQYF.

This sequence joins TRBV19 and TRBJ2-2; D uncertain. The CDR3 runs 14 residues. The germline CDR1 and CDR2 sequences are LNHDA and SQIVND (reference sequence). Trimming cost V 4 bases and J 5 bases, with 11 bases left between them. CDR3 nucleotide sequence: TGTGCCAGTAGTACAGGATTTTCAACCGGGGAGCTGTTTTTT. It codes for CASSTGFSTGELFF.

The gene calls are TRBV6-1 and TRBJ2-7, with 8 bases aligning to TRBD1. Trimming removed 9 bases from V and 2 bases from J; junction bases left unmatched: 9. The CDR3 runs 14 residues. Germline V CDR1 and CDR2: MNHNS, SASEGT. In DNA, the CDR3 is TGTGCCAGTCAGAAGGACAGGGAGCCCTACGAGCAGTACTTC. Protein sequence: CASQKDREPYEQYF.

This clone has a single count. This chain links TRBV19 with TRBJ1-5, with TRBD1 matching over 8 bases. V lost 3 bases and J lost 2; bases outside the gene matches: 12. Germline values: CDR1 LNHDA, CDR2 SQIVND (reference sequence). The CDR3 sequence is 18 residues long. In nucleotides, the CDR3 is TGTGCCAGTAGTATTGGGACAGGACTTAGGGAGGGCAATCAGCCCCAGCATTTT. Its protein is CASSIGTGLREGNQPQHF.

CDR3 residues: CASGRGDSKNIQYF. CDR3 bases: TGTGCCAGCGGTCGAGGGGACAGCAAAAACATTCAGTACTTC. The rearrangement uses TRBV27 and TRBJ2-4, with 7 bases fitting TRBD1. The CDR3 runs to 14 residues. V gave up 8 bases and J gave up 3 bases; unmatched junction bases: 7. Germline assignment: CDR1 MNHEY and CDR2 SMNVEV (reference sequence).